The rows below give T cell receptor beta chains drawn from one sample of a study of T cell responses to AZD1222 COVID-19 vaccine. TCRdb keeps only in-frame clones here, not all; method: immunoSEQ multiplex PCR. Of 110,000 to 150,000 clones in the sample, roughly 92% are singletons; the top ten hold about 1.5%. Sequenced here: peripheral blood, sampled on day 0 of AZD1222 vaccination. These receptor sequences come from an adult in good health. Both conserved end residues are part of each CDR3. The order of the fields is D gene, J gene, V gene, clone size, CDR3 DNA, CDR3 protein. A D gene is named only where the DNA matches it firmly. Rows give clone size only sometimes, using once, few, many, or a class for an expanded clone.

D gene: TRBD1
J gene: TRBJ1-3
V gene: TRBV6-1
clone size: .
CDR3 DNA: TGTGCCAGCAGTGCAAGGACAGGGGGCTCTGGAAACACCATATATTTT
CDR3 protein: CASSARTGGSGNTIYF

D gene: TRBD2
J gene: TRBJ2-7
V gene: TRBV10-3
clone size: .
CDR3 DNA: TGTGCCATCAGGGATATAAGTAGGCTAGCGGACGTAAAGTTGTACGAGCAGTACTTC
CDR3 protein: CAIRDISRLADVKLYEQYF

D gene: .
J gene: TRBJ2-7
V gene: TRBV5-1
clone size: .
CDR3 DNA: TGCGCCAGCAGCTTGCGGGACCCTACCTACGAGCAGTACTTC
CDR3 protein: CASSLRDPTYEQYF

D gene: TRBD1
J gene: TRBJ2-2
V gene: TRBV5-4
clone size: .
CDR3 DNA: TGTGCCAGCAGCTTGCGTGGACAGGTGAACACCGGGGAGCTGTTTTTT
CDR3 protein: CASSLRGQVNTGELFF

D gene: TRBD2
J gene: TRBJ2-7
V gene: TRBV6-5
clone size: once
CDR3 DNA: TGTGCCAGCAGTTATATAGCGGGACCCTTCGAGCAGTACTTC
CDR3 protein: CASSYIAGPFEQYF

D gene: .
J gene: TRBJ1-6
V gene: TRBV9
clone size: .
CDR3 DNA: TGTGCCAGCAGCGTAGCTAATGAGGGTCAAGGTTCACCCCTCCACTTT
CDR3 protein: CASSVANEGQGSPLHF

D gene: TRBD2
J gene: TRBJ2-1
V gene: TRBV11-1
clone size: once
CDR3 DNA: TGTGCCAGCAGCTTAGCGGCTGCGGGAGACAATGAGCAGTTCTTC
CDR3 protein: CASSLAAAGDNEQFF

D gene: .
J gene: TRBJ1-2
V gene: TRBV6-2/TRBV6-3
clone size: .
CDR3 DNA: TGTGCCAGCAGTTCCGGACGCCGCTACACCTTC
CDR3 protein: CASSSGRRYTF

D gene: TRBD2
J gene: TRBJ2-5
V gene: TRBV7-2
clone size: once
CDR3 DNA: TGTGCCAGCAGCTTAACAGTAGCGGGAGGCCAAGAGACCCAGTACTTC
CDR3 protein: CASSLTVAGGQETQYF

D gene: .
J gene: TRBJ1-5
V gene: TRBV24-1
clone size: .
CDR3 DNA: TGTGCCACCAGGGGGGGAGTTGGTCAGCCCCAGCATTTT
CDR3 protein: CATRGGVGQPQHF

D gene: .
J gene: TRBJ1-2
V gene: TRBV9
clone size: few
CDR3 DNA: TGTGCCAGCAGCGTAGAGCCACAGGGAGGTGGCTACACCTTC
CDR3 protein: CASSVEPQGGGYTF

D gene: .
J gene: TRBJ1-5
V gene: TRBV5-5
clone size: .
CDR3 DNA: TGTGCCAGCAGCCTGGCGGGCAGATACAATCAGCCCCAGCATTTT
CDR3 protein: CASSLAGRYNQPQHF

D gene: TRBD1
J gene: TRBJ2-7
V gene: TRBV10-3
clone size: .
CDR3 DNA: TGTGCCACCAACCCCGCAGGGGGAAATTTTCCTGTGGGCTTC
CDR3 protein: CATNPAGGNFPVGF

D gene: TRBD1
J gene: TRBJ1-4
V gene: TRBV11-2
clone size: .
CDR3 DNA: TGTGCCAGCAGCTCCTCCCCGACAGGGCCGAATGAAAAACTGTTTTTT
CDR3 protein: CASSSSPTGPNEKLFF

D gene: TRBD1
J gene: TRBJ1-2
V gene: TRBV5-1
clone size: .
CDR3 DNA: TGCGCCAGCAGCCTCGACAGGGATGTAGGCGGCTACACCTTC
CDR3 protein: CASSLDRDVGGYTF

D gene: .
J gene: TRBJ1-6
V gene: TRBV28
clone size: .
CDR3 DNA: TGTGCCAGCAGTTTTCCGCAGTCCACAAATTCACCCCTCCACTTT
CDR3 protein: CASSFPQSTNSPLHF

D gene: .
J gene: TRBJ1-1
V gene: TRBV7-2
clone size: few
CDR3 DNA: TGTGCCAGCAGCTTAATTTTGGGGACTGAAGCTTTCTTT
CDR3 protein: CASSLILGTEAFF

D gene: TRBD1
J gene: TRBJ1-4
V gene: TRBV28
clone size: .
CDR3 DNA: TGTGCCAGCAGCCTCCCACAGGGGATAGGGGAAAAACTGTTTTTT
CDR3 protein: CASSLPQGIGEKLFF

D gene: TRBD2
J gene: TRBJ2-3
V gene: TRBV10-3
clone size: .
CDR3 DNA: TGTGCCACGTCCCGAGGGACTAGCGGACTCACAGATACGCAGTATTTT
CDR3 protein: CATSRGTSGLTDTQYF

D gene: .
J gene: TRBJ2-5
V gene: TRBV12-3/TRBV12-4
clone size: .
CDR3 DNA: TGTGCCAGCAGTTTTATGCGGGACGAGACCCAGTACTTC
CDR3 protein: CASSFMRDETQYF

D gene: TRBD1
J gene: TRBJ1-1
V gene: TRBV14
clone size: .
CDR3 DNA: TGTGCCAGCAGCCAGACACAGGGGGCCACTGAAGCTTTCTTT
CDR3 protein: CASSQTQGATEAFF

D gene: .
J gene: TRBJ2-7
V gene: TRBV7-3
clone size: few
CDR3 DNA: TGTGCCAGCAGCCCCGGTGCCCCTGTAGTGATGCACTCCGAGCAGTACTTC
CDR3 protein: CASSPGAPVVMHSEQYF

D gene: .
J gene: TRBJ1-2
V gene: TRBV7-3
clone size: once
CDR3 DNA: TGTGCCAGCAGCTTAGGACCTACGGGGGAGACGGGCTACACCTTC
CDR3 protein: CASSLGPTGETGYTF

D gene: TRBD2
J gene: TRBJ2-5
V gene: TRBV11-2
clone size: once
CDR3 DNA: TGTGCCAGCAGCCTAACAACTAGCGGGAGGGAAGAGACCCAGTACTTC
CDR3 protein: CASSLTTSGREETQYF